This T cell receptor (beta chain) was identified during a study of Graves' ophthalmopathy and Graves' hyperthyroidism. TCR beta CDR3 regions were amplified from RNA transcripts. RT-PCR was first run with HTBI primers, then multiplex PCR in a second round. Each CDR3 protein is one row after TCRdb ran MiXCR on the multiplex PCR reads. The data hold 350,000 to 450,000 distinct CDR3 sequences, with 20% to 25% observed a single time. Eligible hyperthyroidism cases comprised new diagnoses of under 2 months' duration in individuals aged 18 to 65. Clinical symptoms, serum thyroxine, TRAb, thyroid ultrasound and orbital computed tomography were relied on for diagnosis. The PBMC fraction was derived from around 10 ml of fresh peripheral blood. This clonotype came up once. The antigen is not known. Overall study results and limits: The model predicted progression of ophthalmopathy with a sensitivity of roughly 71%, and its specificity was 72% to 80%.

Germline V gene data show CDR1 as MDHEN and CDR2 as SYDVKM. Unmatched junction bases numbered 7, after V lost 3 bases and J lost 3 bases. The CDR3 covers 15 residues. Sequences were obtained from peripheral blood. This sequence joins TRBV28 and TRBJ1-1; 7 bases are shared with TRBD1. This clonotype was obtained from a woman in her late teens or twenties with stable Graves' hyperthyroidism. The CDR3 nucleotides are TGTGCCAGCAGTTTCCCCCCCGGGACAGACACTGAAGCTTTCTTT. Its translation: CASSFPPGTDTEAFF.